This TCR beta chain was captured by sequencing in a study of blood T cell repertoires in COVID-19. Sequenced by immunoSEQ multiplex PCR; TCRdb stores in-frame clones only, minus some. Of fewer than 200,000 clones listed, just under 80% were seen once; the top ten hold approximately 7%. Germline CDR1 reads LNHNV; CDR2 reads YYDKDF (reference sequence). With V trimmed by 6 bases and J by 4 bases, 5 bases remained unmatched. The CDR3 has 14 residues. This sequence was found in a man aged 65 to 79 with active or convalescent COVID-19. The specimen was peripheral blood. V usage is TRBV15 and J usage is TRBJ2-5; TRBD2 matches at 10 bases. The CDR3 sequence is CATRSGGAIETQYF. The DNA of the CDR3 is TGTGCCACCAGGAGCGGGGGGGCTATAGAGACCCAGTACTTC.